This record concerns one T cell receptor beta chain sequence. V was clipped by 5 bases and J by 4 bases, with 6 bases between them. This CDR3 region has 12 residues. CDR1 and CDR2 from the germline V gene are MDHEN and SYDVKM. Some clones are missing from TCRdb's copy, which holds only in-frame ones; the method was immunoSEQ multiplex PCR. This table holds 200,000 to 250,000 clones, 70% to 90% found once. This specimen comes from a study of blood T cell repertoires in COVID-19. The specimen was peripheral blood. The clonotype originates from a woman aged 45-59 years with COVID-19, enrolled during active disease. This chain connects TRBV28 to TRBJ1-5; D ambiguous. CDR3 amino acids: CASSGPNQPQHF. The CDR3 region has the DNA TGTGCCAGCAGTGGGCCGAATCAGCCCCAGCATTTT.